This paragraph covers one T cell receptor (beta chain) sequence. This record belongs to a study of T cell changes during pregnancy in multiple sclerosis. Per germline, CDR1 SGHRS and CDR2 YFSETQ. This CDR3 spans 14 amino acids. V lost 0 bases, J lost 8 bases, and 12 bases lay in between. Generated by immunoSEQ multiplex PCR, the TCRdb table keeps only in-frame clones and is missing some. Altogether more than 75,000 clones are present, 85% to 95% being singletons, with the ten largest covering around 2.5%. This sample comprised peripheral blood, obtained in the third trimester of pregnancy. This receptor was taken from a female donor with multiple sclerosis, enrolled in a pregnancy study. The chain employs TRBV5-1 and TRBJ1-5; D may be TRBD1 (5 bases). CDR3 DNA sequence: TGCGCCAGCAGCTTGGGCGGGACGTCCGAGCCCCAGCATTTT. Amino acid sequence: CASSLGGTSEPQHF.